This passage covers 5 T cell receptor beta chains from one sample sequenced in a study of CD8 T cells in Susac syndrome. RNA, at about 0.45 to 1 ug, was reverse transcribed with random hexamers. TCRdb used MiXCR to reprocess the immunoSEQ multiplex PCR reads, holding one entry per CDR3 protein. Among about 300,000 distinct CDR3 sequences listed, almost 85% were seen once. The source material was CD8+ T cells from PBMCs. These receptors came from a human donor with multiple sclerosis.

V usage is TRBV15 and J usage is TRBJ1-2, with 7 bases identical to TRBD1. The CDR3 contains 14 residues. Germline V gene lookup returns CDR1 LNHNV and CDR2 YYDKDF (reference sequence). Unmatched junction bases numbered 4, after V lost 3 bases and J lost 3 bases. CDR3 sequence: CATSSEDRDYGYTF. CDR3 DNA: TGTGCCACCAGCAGTGAAGACAGGGACTATGGCTACACCTTC.

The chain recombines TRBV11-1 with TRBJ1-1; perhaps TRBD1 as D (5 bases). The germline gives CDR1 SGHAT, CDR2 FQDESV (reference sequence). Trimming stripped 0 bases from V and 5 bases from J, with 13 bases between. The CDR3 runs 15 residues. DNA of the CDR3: TGTGCCAGCAGCTTAGCCTCAGGGTTCATAACTGAAGCTTTCTTT. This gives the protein CASSLASGFITEAFF. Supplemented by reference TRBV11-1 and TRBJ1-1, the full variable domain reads EAEVAQSPRYKITEKSQAVAFWCDPISGHATLYWYRQILGQGPELLVQFQDESVVDDSQLPKDRFSAERLKGVDSTLKIQPAELGDSAMYLCASSLASGFITEAFFGQGTRLTVV.

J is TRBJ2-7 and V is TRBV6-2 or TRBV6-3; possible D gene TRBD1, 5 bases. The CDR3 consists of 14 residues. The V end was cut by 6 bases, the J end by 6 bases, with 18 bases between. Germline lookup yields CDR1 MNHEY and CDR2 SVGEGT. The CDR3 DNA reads TGTGCCAGCAGCCCACCGCAGGGCGACGTCGAGCAGTACTTC. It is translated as CASSPPQGDVEQYF.

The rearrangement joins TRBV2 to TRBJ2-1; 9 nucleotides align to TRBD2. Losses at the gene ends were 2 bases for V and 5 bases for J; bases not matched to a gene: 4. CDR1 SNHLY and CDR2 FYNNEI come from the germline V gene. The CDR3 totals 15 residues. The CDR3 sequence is CASSERREGHNEQFF. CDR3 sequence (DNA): TGTGCCAGCAGTGAACGGCGGGAGGGCCACAATGAGCAGTTCTTC.

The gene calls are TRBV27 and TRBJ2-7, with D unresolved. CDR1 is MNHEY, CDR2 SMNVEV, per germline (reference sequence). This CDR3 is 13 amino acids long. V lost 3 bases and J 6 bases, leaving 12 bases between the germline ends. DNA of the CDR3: TGTGCCAGCAGTTTTAAGGGAACGGGCGAGCAGTACTTC. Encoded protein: CASSFKGTGEQYF.